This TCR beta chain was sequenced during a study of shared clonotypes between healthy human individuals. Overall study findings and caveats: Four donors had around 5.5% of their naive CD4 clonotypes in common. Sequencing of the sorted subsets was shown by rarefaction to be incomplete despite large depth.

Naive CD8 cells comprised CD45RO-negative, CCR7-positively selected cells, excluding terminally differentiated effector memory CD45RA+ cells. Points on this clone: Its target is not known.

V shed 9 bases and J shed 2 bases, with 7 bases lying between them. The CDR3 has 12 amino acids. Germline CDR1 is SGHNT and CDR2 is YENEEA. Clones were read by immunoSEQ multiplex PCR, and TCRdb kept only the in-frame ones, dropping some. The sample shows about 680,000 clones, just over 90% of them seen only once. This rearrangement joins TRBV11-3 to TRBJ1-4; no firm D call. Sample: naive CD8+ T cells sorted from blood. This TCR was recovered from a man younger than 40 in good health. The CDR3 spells CASKRTNEKLFF. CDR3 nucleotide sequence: TGTGCCAGTAAGAGGACTAATGAAAAACTGTTTTTT.